This T cell receptor beta chain was recorded in a study of cytomegalovirus exposure and HLA in healthy donors. The study, taken as a whole, reports: A list of roughly 160 TCR beta chains associated with cytomegalovirus was given.

TCRdb's copy holds only in-frame clones and misses some; the assay was immunoSEQ multiplex PCR. The repertoire has 100,000 to 150,000 clones, 80% to 90% of them found once; the top ten carry about 1.2%. This CDR3 has 12 residues. The ends lost 1 base at V and 6 bases at J; junction bases unmatched: 0. Germline V gene lookup returns CDR1 MNHNY and CDR2 SVGAGI (reference sequence). Concerning this clone itself: Its antigen is unknown.

This rearrangement joins TRBV6-6 to TRBJ2-7; 7 nucleotides line up with TRBD2. The source is a woman aged 18-29 years in good health and CMV-seronegative. The sequencing sample was made of PBMCs. The CDR3 DNA is TGTGCCAGCAGTTACTGGGGGGGCGAGCAGTACTTC. The encoded protein is CASSYWGGEQYF.